Presented here are 4 T cell receptor beta chains from one specimen sequenced in a study of T cell repertoires in cytomegalovirus infection. TCRdb redid the calling of the reads with MiXCR, one entry per CDR3 protein. The sample carries around 210,000 distinct CDR3 sequences, 6.5% recorded once. Input material: PBMCs. These receptors were taken from a human donor in good health (CMV status not recorded). Some clones in this sample may be carry-over from other donors' samples.

This clonotype was recorded at least ten times. The chain links TRBV7-2 to TRBJ1-5, with D maybe TRBD1 (5 bases). Per the germline V gene, CDR1 is SGHTA and CDR2 is FQGNSA. Deletions cut 6 bases from V and 7 bases from J, with 22 bases between. The CDR3 is made up of 16 amino acids. This chain's CDR3 is CASSTGGSRGFQPQHF. CDR3 bases: TGTGCCAGCAGTACGGGGGGGTCGCGCGGTTTCCAGCCCCAGCATTTT.

This clonotype was seen repeatedly, ten times or more. This sequence joins TRBV7-2 and TRBJ2-5, with 7 bases fitting TRBD1. Germline lookup yields CDR1 SGHTA and CDR2 FQGNSA. CDR3 length: 15 residues. V shed 4 bases and J 5 bases; nucleotides not matched to a gene: 10. CDR3 amino acids: CASSSPTGLGETQYF. CDR3 DNA: TGTGCCAGCAGCTCCCCGACAGGGTTGGGCGAGACCCAGTACTTC.

This clonotype has ten or more counts. The V and J genes are TRBV29-1 and TRBJ2-5; D may be TRBD1 (6 bases). V was trimmed by 4 bases and J by 4 bases, leaving 13 bases between them. The CDR3 covers 13 residues. Germline values: CDR1 SQVTM, CDR2 ANQGSEA. The CDR3 DNA sequence: TGCAGCGTTGTAAAAATAGGGGGAGAGACCCAGTACTTC. Translated, it gives CSVVKIGGETQYF.

Turning to this clonotype: One end of the junction does not line up with germline, which may come from a read error. V gene TRBV29-1 combines with J gene TRBJ2-5; D is uncertain. This CDR3 has 11 residues. CDR1 and CDR2 (germline): SQVTM, ANQGSEA. The CDR3 coding sequence is TGCAGCGTTTCGATTGGAGAGTCCCAGTACTTC. Encoded protein: CSVSIGESQYF.